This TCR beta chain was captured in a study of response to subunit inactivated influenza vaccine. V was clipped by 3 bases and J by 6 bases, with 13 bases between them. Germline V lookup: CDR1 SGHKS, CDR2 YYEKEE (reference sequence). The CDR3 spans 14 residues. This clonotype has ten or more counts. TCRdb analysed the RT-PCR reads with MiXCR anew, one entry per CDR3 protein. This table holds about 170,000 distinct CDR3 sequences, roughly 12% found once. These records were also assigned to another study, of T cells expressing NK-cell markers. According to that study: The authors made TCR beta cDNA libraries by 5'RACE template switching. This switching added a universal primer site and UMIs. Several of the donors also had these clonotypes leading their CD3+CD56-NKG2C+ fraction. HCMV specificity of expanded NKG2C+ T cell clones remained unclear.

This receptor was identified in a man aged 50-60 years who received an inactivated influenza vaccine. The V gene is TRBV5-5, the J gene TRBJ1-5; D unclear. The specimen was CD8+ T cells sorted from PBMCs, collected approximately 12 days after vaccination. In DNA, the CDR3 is TGTGCCAGCAGCTCGGCCGGGGTCACTCAGCCCCAGCATTTT. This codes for CASSSAGVTQPQHF.